Below are 2 T cell receptor beta chains sequenced from a single sample in a study of blood T cell repertoires in COVID-19 (dated by TCRdb to 2019 to 2021). Library generation was performed with the immunoSEQ multiplex PCR assay. TCRdb obtained this table from immuneACCESS and retained in-frame rearrangements with V and J assigned. These tables miss some clones; where compared with another copy, unresolved V genes account for less than half of the shortfall, and the remainder is unexplained. The table for this sample lists 470,000 or so clones; approximately 90% of them were counted only once. 4% to 4.5% of the sample is in the top ten clones. Sequencing used peripheral blood. Receptors were obtained from a woman between 25 and 40 years old with acute or convalescent COVID-19.

The chain combines TRBV5-1 with TRBJ2-7, with a possible D match to TRBD2 (6 bases). Trimming took off 3 bases at V and 6 bases at J, with 13 bases between the two ends. CDR3 size: 13 residues. Germline loops: CDR1 SGHRS, CDR2 YFSETQ. CDR3 in amino acids: CASSSMVGGEQYF. The CDR3 coding sequence is TGCGCCAGCAGCTCAATGGTGGGGGGCGAGCAGTACTTC.

This clone was counted only a few times. The genes are TRBV5-1 and TRBJ2-7, with TRBD2 matching 9 bases. Germline V CDR1 and CDR2: SGHRS, YFSETQ. The CDR3 is 15 amino acids. Trimming cost V 0 bases and J 2 bases; bases outside gene matches: 3. The CDR3 nucleotides are TGCGCCAGCAGCTTGGCAGCGGGGGGCCCCTACGAGCAGTACTTC. Translation: CASSLAAGGPYEQYF.